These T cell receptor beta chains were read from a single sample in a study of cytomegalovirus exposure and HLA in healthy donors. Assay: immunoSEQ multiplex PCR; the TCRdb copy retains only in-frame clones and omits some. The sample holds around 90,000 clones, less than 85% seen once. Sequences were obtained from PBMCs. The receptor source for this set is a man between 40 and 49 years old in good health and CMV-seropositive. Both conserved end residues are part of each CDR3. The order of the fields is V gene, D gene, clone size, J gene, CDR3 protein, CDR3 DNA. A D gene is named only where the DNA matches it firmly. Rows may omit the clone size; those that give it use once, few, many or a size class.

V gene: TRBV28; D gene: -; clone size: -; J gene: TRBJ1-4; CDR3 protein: CASSLREKLFF; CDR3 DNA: TGTGCCAGCAGTTTACGTGAAAAACTGTTTTTT
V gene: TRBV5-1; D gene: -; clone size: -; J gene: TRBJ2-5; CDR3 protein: CASSSGPLQGTTQYF; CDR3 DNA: TGCGCCAGCAGCTCCGGACCACTCCAGGGGACGACCCAGTACTTC
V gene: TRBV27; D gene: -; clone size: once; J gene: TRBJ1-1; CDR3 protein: CASSFGGKNTEAFF; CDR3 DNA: TGTGCCAGCAGTTTTGGGGGGAAGAACACTGAAGCTTTCTTT
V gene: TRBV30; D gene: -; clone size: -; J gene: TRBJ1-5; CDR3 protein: CAWSARSQLYSNQPQHF; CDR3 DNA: TGTGCCTGGAGTGCCCGCTCGCAGTTATATAGCAATCAGCCCCAGCATTTT
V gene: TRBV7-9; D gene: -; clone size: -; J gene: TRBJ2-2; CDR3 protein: CASSFSGHKNTGELFF; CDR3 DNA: TGTGCCAGCAGCTTTTCGGGACACAAGAACACCGGGGAGCTGTTTTTT
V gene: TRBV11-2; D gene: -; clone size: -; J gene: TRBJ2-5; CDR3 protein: CASSLWGAAEQETQYF; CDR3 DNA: TGTGCCAGCAGCCTCTGGGGAGCAGCGGAGCAAGAGACCCAGTACTTC
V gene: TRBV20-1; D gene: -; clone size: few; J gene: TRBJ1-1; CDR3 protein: CSAKSPGEAFF; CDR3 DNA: TGCAGTGCGAAGAGTCCGGGTGAAGCTTTCTTT
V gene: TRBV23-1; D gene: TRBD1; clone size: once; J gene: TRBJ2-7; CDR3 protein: CASEGQSCYEQYF; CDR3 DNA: TGCGCCAGCGAGGGACAGTCTTGTTACGAGCAGTACTTC
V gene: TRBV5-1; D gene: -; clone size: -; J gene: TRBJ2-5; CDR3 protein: CASSQGRGETQYF; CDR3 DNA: TGCGCCAGCAGCCAGGGTAGGGGGGAGACCCAGTACTTC
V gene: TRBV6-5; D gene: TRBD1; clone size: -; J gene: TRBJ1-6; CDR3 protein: CASSSPDRGQNSPLHF; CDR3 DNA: TGTGCCAGCAGTTCCCCGGACAGGGGGCAAAATTCACCCCTCCACTTT
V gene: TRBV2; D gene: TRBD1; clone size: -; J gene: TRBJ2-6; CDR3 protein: CASSHPGQSSGANVLTF; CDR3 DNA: TGTGCCAGCAGTCATCCGGGACAGAGCTCTGGGGCCAACGTCCTGACTTTC
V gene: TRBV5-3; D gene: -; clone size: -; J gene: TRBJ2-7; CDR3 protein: CARSLACGTPPEQYF; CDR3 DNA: TGTGCCAGAAGCCTAGCTTGTGGGACTCCTCCCGAGCAGTACTTC
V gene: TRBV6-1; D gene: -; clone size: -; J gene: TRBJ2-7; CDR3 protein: CASSELKVTGKQYF; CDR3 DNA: TGTGCCAGCAGTGAACTCAAAGTAACAGGGAAGCAGTACTTC
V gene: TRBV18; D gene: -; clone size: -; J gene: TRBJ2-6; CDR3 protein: CASSPFSGANVLTF; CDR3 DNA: TGTGCCAGCTCACCCTTCTCTGGGGCCAACGTCCTGACTTTC
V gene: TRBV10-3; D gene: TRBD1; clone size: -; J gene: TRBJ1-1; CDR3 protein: CAIRTGENTEAFF; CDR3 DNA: TGTGCCATCAGGACAGGGGAAAACACTGAAGCTTTCTTT
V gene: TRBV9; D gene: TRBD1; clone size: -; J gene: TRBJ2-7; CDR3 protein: CASSAEDRDEQYF; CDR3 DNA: TGTGCCAGCAGCGCCGAGGACAGGGACGAGCAGTACTTC
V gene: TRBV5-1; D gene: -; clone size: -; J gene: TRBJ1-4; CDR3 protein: CASSLAAGRNEKLFF; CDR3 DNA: TGCGCCAGCAGCTTGGCGGCAGGAAGGAATGAAAAACTGTTTTTT
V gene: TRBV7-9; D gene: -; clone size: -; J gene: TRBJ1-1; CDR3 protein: CSSSPGRTEAFF; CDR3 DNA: TGTTCCAGCAGCCCTGGGCGCACTGAAGCTTTCTTT
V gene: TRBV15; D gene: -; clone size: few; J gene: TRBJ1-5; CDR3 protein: CATSPRPQGQGNQPQHF; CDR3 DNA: TGTGCCACCAGTCCCCGCCCCCAGGGCCAGGGCAATCAGCCCCAGCATTTT
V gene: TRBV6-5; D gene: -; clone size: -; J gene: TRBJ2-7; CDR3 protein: CASRLGFYEQYF; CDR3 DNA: TGTGCCAGTCGGCTCGGGTTCTACGAGCAGTACTTC
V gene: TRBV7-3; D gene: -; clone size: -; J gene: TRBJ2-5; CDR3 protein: CASSLAGKRETQYF; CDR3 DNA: TGTGCCAGCAGCTTGGCAGGAAAGCGGGAGACCCAGTACTTC
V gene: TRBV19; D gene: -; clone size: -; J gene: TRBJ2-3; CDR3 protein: CASSRGDTQYF; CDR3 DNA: TGTGCCAGTAGCCGAGGAGATACGCAGTATTTT
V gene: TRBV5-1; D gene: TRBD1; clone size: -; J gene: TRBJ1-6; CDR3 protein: CASSFGQANSPLHF; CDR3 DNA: TGCGCCAGCAGCTTTGGACAGGCAAATTCACCCCTCCACTTT
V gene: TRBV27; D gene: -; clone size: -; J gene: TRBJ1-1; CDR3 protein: CASSQIDSEAFF; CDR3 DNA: TGTGCCAGCAGTCAGATCGACAGTGAAGCTTTCTTT
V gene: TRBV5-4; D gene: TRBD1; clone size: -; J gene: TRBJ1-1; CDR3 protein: CASSIQGGNTEAFF; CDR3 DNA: TGTGCCAGCAGCATCCAGGGGGGGAACACTGAAGCTTTCTTT
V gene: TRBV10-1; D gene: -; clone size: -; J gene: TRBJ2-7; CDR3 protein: CASSETPGTLSYEQYF; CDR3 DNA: TGCGCCAGCAGTGAGACCCCCGGGACACTCTCCTACGAGCAGTACTTC
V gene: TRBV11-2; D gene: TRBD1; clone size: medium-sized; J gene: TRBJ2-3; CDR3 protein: CASSSFQTGGADTQYF; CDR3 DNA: TGTGCCAGCAGCTCTTTCCAGACAGGGGGAGCAGATACGCAGTATTTT
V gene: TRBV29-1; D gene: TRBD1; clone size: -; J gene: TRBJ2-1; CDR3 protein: CSVEPRGRYNEQFF; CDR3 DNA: TGCAGCGTTGAACCCAGGGGGCGATACAATGAGCAGTTCTTC
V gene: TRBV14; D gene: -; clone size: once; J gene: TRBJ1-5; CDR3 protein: CASSQVYSNQPQHF; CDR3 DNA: TGTGCCAGCAGCCAAGTGTATAGCAATCAGCCCCAGCATTTT
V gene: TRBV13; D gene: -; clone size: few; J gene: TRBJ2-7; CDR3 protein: CASSHLQTDRDYEQYF; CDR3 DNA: TGTGCCAGCAGCCATCTCCAGACGGACAGAGACTACGAGCAGTACTTC
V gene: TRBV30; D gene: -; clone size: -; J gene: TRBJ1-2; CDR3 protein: CAWRPRSSGYTF; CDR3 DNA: TGTGCCTGGAGGCCTAGATCCAGTGGCTACACCTTC
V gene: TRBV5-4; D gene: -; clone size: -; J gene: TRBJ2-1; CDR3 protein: CATGETDYNEQFF; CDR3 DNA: TGTGCCACCGGGGAGACTGACTACAATGAGCAGTTCTTC
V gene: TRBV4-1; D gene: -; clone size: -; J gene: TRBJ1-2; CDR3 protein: CASSHRSGGYGYTF; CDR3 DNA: TGCGCCAGCAGCCATCGCAGCGGGGGTTATGGCTACACCTTC
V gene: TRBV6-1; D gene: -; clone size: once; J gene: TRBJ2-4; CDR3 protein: CASQDQAKNIQYF; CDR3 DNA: TGTGCCAGCCAGGATCAAGCCAAAAACATTCAGTACTTC
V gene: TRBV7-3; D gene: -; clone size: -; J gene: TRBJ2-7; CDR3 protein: CASSSSRGSSYEQYF; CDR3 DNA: TGTGCCAGCAGCTCTTCTCGGGGGAGCTCCTACGAGCAGTACTTC
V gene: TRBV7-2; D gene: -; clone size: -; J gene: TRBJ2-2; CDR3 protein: CASSFRGRAKGTGELFF; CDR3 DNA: TGTGCCAGCAGCTTTAGGGGGAGGGCCAAGGGCACCGGGGAGCTGTTTTTT
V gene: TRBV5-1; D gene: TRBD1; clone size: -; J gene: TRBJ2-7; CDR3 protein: CASSMRQGADEQYF; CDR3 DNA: TGCGCCAGCAGCATGCGACAGGGGGCGGACGAGCAGTACTTC
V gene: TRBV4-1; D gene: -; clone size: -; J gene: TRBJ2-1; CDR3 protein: CASTSLGRGDEQFF; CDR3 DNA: TGCGCCAGCACATCCTTAGGCAGGGGGGATGAGCAGTTCTTC
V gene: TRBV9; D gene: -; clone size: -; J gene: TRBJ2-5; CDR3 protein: CASSPRIAATSRETQYF; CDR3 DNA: TGTGCCAGCAGCCCCAGAATAGCGGCTACATCGCGGGAGACCCAGTACTTC
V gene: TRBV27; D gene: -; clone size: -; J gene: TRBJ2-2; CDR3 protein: CASSRGGGTTNTGELFF; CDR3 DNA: TGTGCCAGCAGTCGAGGGGGCGGGACAACGAACACCGGGGAGCTGTTTTTT
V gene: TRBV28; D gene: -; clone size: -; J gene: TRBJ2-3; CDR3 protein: CASSPPHPEGADTQYF; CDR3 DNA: TGTGCCAGCAGTCCCCCCCACCCGGAGGGGGCCGATACGCAGTATTTT
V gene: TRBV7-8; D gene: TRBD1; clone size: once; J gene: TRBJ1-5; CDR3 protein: CASSLGTGWGQPQHF; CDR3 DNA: TGTGCCAGCAGCTTGGGGACAGGATGGGGTCAGCCCCAGCATTTT
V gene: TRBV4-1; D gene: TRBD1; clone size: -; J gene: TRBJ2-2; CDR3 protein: CASSQENRGPGELFF; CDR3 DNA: TGCGCCAGCAGCCAAGAGAACAGGGGCCCCGGGGAGCTGTTTTTT
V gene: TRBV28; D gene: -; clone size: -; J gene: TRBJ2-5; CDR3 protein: CASSLPGYQTQYF; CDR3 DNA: TGTGCCAGCAGTTTACCAGGGTACCAGACCCAGTACTTC
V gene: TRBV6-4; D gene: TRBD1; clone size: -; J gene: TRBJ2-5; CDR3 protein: CASSDDRDRGRRETQYF; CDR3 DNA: TGTGCCAGCAGTGATGACCGGGACAGGGGGCGTCGAGAGACCCAGTACTTC
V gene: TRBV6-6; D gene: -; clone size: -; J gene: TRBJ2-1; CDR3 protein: CASSATGVPYNEQFF; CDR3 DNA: TGTGCCAGCAGCGCAACGGGGGTTCCCTACAATGAGCAGTTCTTC
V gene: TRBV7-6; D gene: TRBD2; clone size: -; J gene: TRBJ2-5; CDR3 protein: CASSLGSVAGEDQETQYF; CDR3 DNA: TGTGCCAGCAGCTTAGGGTCGGTAGCGGGGGAGGACCAAGAGACCCAGTACTTC
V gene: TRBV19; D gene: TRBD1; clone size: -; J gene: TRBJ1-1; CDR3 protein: CASKTGLNTEAFF; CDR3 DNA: TGTGCCAGCAAGACAGGGTTGAACACTGAAGCTTTCTTT
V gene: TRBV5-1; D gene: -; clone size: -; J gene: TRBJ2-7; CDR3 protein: CASSLGGRSYEQYF; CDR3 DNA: TGCGCCAGCAGCTTGGGGGGGAGGAGCTACGAGCAGTACTTC
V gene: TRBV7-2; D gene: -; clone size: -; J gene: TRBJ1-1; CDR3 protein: CASSLAGTMNTEAFF; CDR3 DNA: TGTGCCAGCAGCTTAGCTGGGACAATGAACACTGAAGCTTTCTTT
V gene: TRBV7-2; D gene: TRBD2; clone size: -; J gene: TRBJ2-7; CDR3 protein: CASSLDGGSSPYEQYF; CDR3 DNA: TGTGCCAGCAGCTTAGACGGCGGGAGTTCCCCTTACGAGCAGTACTTC
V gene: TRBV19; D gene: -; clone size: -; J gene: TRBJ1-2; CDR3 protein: CASRSGTRANYGYTF; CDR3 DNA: TGTGCCAGCCGTTCGGGGACAAGAGCCAACTATGGCTACACCTTC
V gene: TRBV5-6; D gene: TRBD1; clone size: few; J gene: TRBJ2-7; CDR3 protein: CASSIQGGFAEQYF; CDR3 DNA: TGTGCCAGCAGCATACAGGGGGGATTCGCCGAGCAGTACTTC
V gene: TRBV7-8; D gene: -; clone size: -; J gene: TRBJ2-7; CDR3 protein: CASSTDLTGRYEQYF; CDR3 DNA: TGTGCCAGCAGCACCGATCTCACGGGGAGATACGAGCAGTACTTC
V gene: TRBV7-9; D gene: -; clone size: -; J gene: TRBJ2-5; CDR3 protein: CASSLGAWGETQYF; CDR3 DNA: TGTGCCAGCAGCTTGGGGGCCTGGGGAGAGACCCAGTACTTC